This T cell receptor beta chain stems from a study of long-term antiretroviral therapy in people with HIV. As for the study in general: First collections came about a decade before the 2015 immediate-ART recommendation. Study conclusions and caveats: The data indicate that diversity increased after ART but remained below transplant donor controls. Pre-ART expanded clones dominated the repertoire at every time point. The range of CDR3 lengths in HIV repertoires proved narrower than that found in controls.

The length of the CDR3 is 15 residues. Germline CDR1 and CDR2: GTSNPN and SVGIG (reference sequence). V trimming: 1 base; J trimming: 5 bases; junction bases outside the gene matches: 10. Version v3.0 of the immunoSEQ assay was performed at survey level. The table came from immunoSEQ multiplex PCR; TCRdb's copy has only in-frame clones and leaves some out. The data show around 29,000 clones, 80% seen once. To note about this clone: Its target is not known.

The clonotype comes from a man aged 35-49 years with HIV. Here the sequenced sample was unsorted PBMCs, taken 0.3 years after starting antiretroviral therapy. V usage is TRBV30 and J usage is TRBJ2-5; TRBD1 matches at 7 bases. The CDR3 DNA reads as TGTGCCTGGAGTGAAGGGCAGGGGGTGGGTGAGACCCAGTACTTC. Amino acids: CAWSEGQGVGETQYF.